This entry describes one T cell receptor (beta chain). V gave up 2 bases and J gave up 4 bases; unmatched junction bases: 10. Germline V gene sequence: CDR1 MNHNS, CDR2 SASEGT. The CDR3 extends over 16 amino acids. The table came from immunoSEQ multiplex PCR; TCRdb's copy has only in-frame clones and leaves some out. The table lists roughly 280,000 clones, more than 75% of them singletons. The sample comes from a study of blood T cell repertoires in COVID-19. The sample comprised peripheral blood. This clonotype originated in a woman aged 60-70 years with COVID-19, enrolled during active disease. The chain combines TRBV6-1 with TRBJ1-1; 7 nucleotides line up with TRBD1. The CDR3 protein is CASSELGPGGITEAFF. The CDR3 bases are TGTGCCAGCAGTGAACTCGGTCCAGGGGGGATCACTGAAGCTTTCTTT.